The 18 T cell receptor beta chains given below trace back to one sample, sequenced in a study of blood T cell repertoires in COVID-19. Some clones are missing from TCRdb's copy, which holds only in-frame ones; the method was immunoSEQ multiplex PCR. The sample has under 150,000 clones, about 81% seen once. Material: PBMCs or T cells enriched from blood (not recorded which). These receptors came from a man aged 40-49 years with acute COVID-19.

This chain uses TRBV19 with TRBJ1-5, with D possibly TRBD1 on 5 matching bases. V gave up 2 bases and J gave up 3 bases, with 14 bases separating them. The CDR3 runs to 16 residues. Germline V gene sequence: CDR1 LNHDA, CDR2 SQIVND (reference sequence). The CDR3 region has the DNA TGTGCCAGTAGTATACGGGGGGAGGGTAACAATCAGCCCCAGCATTTT. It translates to CASSIRGEGNNQPQHF.

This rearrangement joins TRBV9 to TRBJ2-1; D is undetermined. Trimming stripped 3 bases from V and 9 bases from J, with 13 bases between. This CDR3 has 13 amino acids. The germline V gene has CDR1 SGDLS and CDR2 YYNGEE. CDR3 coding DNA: TGTGCCAGCAGCGCTAGTTTGAGCACTGAGCAGTTCTTC. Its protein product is CASSASLSTEQFF. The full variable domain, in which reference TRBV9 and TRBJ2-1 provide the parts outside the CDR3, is DSGVTQTPKHLITATGQRVTLRCSPRSGDLSVYWYQQSLDQGLQFLIQYYNGEERAKGNILERFSAQQFPDLHSELNLSSLELGDSALYFCASSASLSTEQFFGPGTRLTVL.

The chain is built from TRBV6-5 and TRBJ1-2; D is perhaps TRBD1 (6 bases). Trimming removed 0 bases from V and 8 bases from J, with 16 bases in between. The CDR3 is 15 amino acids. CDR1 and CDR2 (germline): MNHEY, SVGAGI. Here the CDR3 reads CASSYSSALQGGYTF. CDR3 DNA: TGTGCCAGCAGTTACTCGAGCGCACTCCAGGGGGGCTACACCTTC.

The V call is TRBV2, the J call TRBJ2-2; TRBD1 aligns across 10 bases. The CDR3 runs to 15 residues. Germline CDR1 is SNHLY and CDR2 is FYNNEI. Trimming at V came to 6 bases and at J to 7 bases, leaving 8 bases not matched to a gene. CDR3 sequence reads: CASRTGGASDGELFF. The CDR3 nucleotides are TGTGCCAGCAGGACAGGGGGCGCGTCGGACGGGGAGCTGTTTTTT.

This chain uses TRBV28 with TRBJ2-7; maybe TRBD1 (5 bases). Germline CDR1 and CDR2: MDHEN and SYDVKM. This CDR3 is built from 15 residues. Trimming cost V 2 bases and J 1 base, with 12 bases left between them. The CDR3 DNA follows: TGTGCCAGCAGTTTAGAAGGGGCAGGATCCTACGAGCAGTACTTC. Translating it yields CASSLEGAGSYEQYF.

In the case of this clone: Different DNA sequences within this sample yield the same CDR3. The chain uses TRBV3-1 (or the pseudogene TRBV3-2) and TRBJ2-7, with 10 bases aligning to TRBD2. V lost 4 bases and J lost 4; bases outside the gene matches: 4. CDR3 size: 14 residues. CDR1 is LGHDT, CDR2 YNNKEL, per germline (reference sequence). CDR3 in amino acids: CASSLTSGSYEQYF. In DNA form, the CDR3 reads TGTGCCAGCAGCCTGACTAGCGGGTCTTACGAGCAGTACTTC.

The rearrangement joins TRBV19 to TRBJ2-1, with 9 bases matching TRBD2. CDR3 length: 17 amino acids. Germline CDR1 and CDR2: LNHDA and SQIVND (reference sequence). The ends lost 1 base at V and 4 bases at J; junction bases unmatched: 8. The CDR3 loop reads CASSIGGRLAVYNEQFF. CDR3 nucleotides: TGTGCCAGTAGTATAGGGGGCCGACTAGCGGTTTACAATGAGCAGTTCTTC.

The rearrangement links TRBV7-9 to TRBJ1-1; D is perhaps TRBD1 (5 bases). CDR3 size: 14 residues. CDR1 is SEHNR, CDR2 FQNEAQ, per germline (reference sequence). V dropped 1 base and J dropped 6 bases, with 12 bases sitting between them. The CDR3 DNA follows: TGTGCCAGCAGCTTAGGCCAGGGTAGTCCTGAAGCTTTCTTT. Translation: CASSLGQGSPEAFF.

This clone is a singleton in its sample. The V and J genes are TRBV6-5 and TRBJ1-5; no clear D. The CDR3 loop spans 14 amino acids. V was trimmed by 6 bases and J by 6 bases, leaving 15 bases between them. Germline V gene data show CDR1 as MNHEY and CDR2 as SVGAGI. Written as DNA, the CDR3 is TGTGCCAGCAGGGCGACCGGGATACCTCAGCCCCAGCATTTT. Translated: CASRATGIPQPQHF.

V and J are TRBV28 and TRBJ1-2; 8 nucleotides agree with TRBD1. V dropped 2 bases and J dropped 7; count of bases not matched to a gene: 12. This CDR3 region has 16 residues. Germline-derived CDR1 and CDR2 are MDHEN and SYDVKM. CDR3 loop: CASSLGQGASVPGYTF. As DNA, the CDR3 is TGTGCCAGCAGTTTAGGGCAGGGGGCCTCTGTCCCTGGCTACACCTTC.

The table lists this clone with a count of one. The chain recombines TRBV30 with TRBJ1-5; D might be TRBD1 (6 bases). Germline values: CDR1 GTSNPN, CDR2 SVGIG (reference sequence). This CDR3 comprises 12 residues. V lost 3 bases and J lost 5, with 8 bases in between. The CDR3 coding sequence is TGTGCCTGGAGCCAGGGGTATCAGCCCCAGCATTTT. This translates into CAWSQGYQPQHF.

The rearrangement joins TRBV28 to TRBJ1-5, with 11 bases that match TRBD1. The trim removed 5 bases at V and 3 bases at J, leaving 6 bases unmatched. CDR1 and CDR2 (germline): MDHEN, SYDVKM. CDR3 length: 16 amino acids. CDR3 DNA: TGTGCCAGCAGTCGGGACAGGGGGGGCCTCAATCAGCCCCAGCATTTT. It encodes CASSRDRGGLNQPQHF.

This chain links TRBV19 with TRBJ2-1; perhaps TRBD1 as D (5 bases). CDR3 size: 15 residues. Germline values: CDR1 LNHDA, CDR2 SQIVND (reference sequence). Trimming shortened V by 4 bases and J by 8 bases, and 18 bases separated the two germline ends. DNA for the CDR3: TGTGCCAGTAGTACCTCTGGGGCCTTTCCCCATGAGCAGTTCTTC. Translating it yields CASSTSGAFPHEQFF.

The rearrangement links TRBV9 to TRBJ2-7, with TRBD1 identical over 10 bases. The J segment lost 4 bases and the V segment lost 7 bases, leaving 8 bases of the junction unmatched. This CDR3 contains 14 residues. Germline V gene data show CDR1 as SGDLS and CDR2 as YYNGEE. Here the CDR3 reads CASSRTDRGYEQYF. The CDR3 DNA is TGTGCCAGCTCGAGAACGGACAGGGGGTACGAGCAGTACTTC.

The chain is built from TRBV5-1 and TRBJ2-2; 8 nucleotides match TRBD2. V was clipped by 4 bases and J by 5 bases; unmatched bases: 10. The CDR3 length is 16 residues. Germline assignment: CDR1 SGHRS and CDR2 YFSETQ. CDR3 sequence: CASSLQSGRRTGELFF. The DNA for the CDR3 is TGCGCCAGCAGCCTTCAGAGCGGGAGACGGACCGGGGAGCTGTTTTTT.

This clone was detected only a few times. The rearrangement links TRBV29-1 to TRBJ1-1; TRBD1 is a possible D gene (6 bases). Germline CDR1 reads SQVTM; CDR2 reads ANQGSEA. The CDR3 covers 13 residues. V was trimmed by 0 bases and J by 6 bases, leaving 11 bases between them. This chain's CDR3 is CSVEEPRTAEAFF. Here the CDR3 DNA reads TGCAGCGTTGAAGAACCCCGGACAGCTGAAGCTTTCTTT.

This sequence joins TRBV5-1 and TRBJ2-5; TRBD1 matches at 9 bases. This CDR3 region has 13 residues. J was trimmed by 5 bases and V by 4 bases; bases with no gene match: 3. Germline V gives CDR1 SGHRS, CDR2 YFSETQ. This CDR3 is CASSVQGAETQYF. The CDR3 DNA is TGCGCCAGCAGCGTACAGGGGGCGGAGACCCAGTACTTC.

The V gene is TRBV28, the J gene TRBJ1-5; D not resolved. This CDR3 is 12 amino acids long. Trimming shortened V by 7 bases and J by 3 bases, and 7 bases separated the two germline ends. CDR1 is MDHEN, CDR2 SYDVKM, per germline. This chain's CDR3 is CASTSVNQPQHF. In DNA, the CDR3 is TGTGCCAGCACCAGCGTCAATCAGCCCCAGCATTTT.